Here is one T cell receptor beta chain with its context. Its target is not known. The data originate from a study of cytomegalovirus exposure and HLA in healthy donors. Whole-study context: An earlier analysis identified 110 million or so unique TCR beta sequences in about 200 million T cells.

Study outcomes and limitations: Compared with the approximately 680-donor mean, an Asian-associated ancestry cluster reportedly had fewer N-insertions, according to a later analysis. In a later analysis, V- and J-gene trimming of beta chains associated with a DCLRE1C missense variant, replicated independently.

V shed 10 bases, J shed 7 bases, and the junction held 8 bases outside the gene matches. The CDR3 loop spans 12 amino acids. The germline CDR1 and CDR2 sequences are MNHEY and SVGAGI. 13 Jbeta primers and 60 Vbeta primers were used for the PCR. In the original analysis: About 83 million unique TCR beta chains, roughly 11 million shared, were counted in a later analysis. Clones were sequenced by immunoSEQ multiplex PCR, and TCRdb holds only the in-frame ones, with some missing. V and J calls and clone size are those listed in that table; D and trimming were worked out from the DNA. The table records about 260,000 clones, under 80% of them present only once.

The TCR sequence derives from a female donor in good health and CMV-seronegative. The chain is built from TRBV6-5 and TRBJ2-5; 8 nucleotides agree with TRBD1. The sample comprised PBMCs. CDR3 in DNA: TGTGCCACCGCGACAGGGGATGCGACCCAGTACTTC. This encodes CATATGDATQYF.